This TCR beta chain was captured in a study of blood T cells in healthy people across ages. Study at large: Researchers report that template switching captured about one barcoded beta molecule per two T cells. General observations from the study: No conclusive comparison of naive versus antigen-experienced cells was possible with unsorted PBMCs. The study found TCR beta diversity correlated strongly with naive T cell percentage.

With regard to this clonotype: The antigen is not known.

Germline CDR1 LGHDT, CDR2 YNNKEL (reference sequence). This CDR3 contains 15 residues. The germline V and J ends were trimmed by 1 base and 0 bases, with 6 bases remaining between them. The authors ran a second PCR of 7 to 11 cycles using a sample-barcoded 5' primer and a J-beta primer mix. Every cDNA was tagged by a template-switch adaptor with 12 random nucleotides. TCRdb used MiXCR to reprocess the 5' RACE reads, holding one entry per CDR3 protein. The sample contains about 1,400,000 distinct CDR3 sequences, around 42% of which appear only once. Specimen: blood. V gene TRBV3-1 combines with J gene TRBJ1-4; D might be TRBD1 (5 bases). This receptor was identified in a woman under 30 in good health. The CDR3, as DNA: TGTGCCAGCAGCCAAGGGACAACAACTAATGAAAAACTGTTTTTT. Encoded protein: CASSQGTTTNEKLFF.